Described below is a single T cell receptor (beta chain) sequence and its context. Its specificity is not known. The CDR3 extends over 15 amino acids. Germline-derived CDR1 and CDR2 are LNHDA and SQIVND (reference sequence). V shed 5 bases and J shed 6 bases, with 16 bases lying between them. The data were produced by immunoSEQ multiplex PCR, yet TCRdb's version contains in-frame clones alone and is incomplete. Of about 50,000 clones in the sample, roughly 89% are singletons; the top ten hold over 11%. Time point given: cycle 4 day 1 (C4D1), after 6 weeks of nivolumab. With no exception, relapse followed autologous stem cell transplantation in all patients, and brentuximab vedotin exposure varied. The sample originates from a study of PD-1 blockade in classical Hodgkin lymphoma. Whole-study results and caveats: In newly diagnosed patients, baseline TCR diversity was reportedly below that of healthy donors. The diversity seen at baseline in complete responders resembled that of newly diagnosed patients. Those starting nivolumab under 1 year post-ASCT were excluded.

This sequence was found in a human donor with classical Hodgkin lymphoma. The chain uses TRBV19 and TRBJ2-2, with unresolved D. The input for sequencing was peripheral blood mononuclear cells (PBMCs), taken before the fourth cycle of nivolumab. The CDR3 loop is CASSVLGPVPGELFF. The CDR3 coding sequence is TGTGCCAGTAGTGTTTTAGGGCCAGTCCCCGGGGAGCTGTTTTTT.